This TCR beta chain was documented in a study of T-cell reconstitution after alpha-beta-depleted transplantation in children. Unique molecular identifiers were incorporated when the TCRbeta library was constructed. TCRdb itself ran the PCR reads through MiXCR, one entry per CDR3 protein. The sample carries about 580,000 distinct CDR3 sequences, 20% to 25% recorded once. Study-level findings and limits: Where some patients showed high TCRbeta diversity at day 60, it came from recipient T cells and thymic progenitors that had survived. Several hundred rapidly expanded clones from non-depleted graft cells reportedly supplied alpha-beta T cells about two months post-transplant.

Worth noting for this clonotype: The antigen is unknown.

Here the sequenced sample was PBMCs, mostly from graft donor cells, taken 360 days after TCRalphabeta/CD19-depleted stem cell transplant. This sequence originates from a boy under two years old who had a stem cell transplant for acute myeloid leukemia, so the T cells may come from the graft donor.

As DNA, the CDR3 is TGCAGCGTTGCCGGGGATTCGACCACCGGGGAGCTGTTTTTT. Translated, it gives CSVAGDSTTGELFF. The chain joins TRBV29-1 to TRBJ2-2, with D tentatively TRBD2 (5 bases). V was shortened by 4 bases and J by 4 bases, with 13 bases between the two germline ends. Germline lookup yields CDR1 SQVTM and CDR2 ANQGSEA. This CDR3 has 14 residues.